This entry lists 20 T cell receptor beta chains sequenced from one sample in a study of blood T cell repertoires in COVID-19. TCRdb's table, derived via immunoSEQ multiplex PCR, lists solely in-frame clones and lacks some. The repertoire holds about 200,000 clones, with about nine tenths as singletons. The sample consisted of peripheral blood. These receptors all come from a young man with active or convalescent COVID-19.

The chain combines TRBV7-3 with TRBJ1-2; the D is unclear. Germline CDR1 reads SGHTA; CDR2 reads FQGTGA. V was cut by 2 bases and J by 5 bases, with 9 bases left in between. The CDR3 runs 13 residues. The CDR3 DNA reads TGTGCCAGCAGCTTAGGTCCGAGATATGGCTACACCTTC. Translating gives CASSLGPRYGYTF.

The rearrangement links TRBV4-2 to TRBJ2-3; D might be TRBD2 (6 bases). This CDR3 is built from 16 residues. CDR1 LGHNA and CDR2 YNFKEQ come from the germline V gene. Deletions cut 4 bases from V and 0 bases from J, with 14 bases between. Here the CDR3 DNA reads TGTGCCAGCAGCCCTTTTCTGCGGGAAAGCACAGATACGCAGTATTTT. It translates to CASSPFLRESTDTQYF.

The V gene is TRBV28, the J gene TRBJ1-2, with D maybe TRBD1 (5 bases). This CDR3 region has 15 residues. The V and J ends lost 6 bases and 6 bases respectively, with 20 bases between them. Germline CDR1 is MDHEN and CDR2 is SYDVKM. CDR3 in DNA: TGTGCCAGCAGCTCAATTTTCCAGGGCCTCAATGGCTACACCTTC. This sequence encodes CASSSIFQGLNGYTF.

The rearrangement links TRBV6-5 to TRBJ1-4, with D uncertain. CDR3 length: 15 amino acids. The V gene lost 6 bases and the J gene lost 6 bases, with 17 bases spanning the gap. Germline V gene sequence: CDR1 MNHEY, CDR2 SVGAGI. CDR3 coding DNA: TGTGCCAGCAGGCGCAAATGGACGGAGGATGAAAAACTGTTTTTT. Its protein product is CASRRKWTEDEKLFF.

This chain uses TRBV6-1 with TRBJ2-7, with TRBD2 as a possible D gene (7 bases). The CDR3 loop spans 14 amino acids. CDR1 is MNHNS and CDR2 is SASEGT in the germline V gene. V lost 2 bases, J lost 0 bases, and 8 bases lay in between. As DNA, the CDR3 is TGTGCCAGCAGTGAACGGGGGGCCTCCTACGAGCAGTACTTC. Protein: CASSERGASYEQYF.

As regards this clone: Germline and junction disagree at one end, which may indicate a read error. The chain links TRBV7-7 to TRBJ2-3; the match to TRBD2 covers 9 bases. Germline V CDR1 and CDR2: SSHAT, FNYEAQ (reference sequence). The CDR3 totals 18 residues. The CDR3 loop is CASSSGAGGPWGTDTQYF. CDR3 bases: TGTGCTAGCAGCTCCGGGGCGGGAGGGCCTTGGGGCACAGATACGCAGTATTTT.

V and J are TRBV7-9 and TRBJ2-5; 11 bases map to TRBD2. The CDR3 consists of 19 residues. CDR1 is SEHNR and CDR2 is FQNEAQ in the germline V gene (reference sequence). V lost 5 bases, J lost 1 base, and 15 bases stayed unmatched. The CDR3 DNA follows: TGTGCCAGCAGCCTATCCGCCCGAACTAGCGGGAGAACCCAAGAGACCCAGTACTTC. Encoded protein: CASSLSARTSGRTQETQYF.

The chain uses TRBV21-1 and TRBJ1-5; the table's D call of TRBD1 was not tested on the DNA. TRBV21-1 is reported as a pseudogene. The CDR3 totals 15 residues. The CDR3 region is CASTPTGYPNQPQHF. CDR3 nucleotide sequence: TGTGCCAGCACCCCGACAGGATATCCGAATCAGCCCCAGCATTTT.

This chain joins TRBV19 and TRBJ1-5, with TRBD1 matching 8 bases. CDR3 length: 13 amino acids. The V gene end was trimmed by 7 bases and the J gene end by 6 bases; junction bases not matched to a gene: 5. Germline-derived CDR1 and CDR2 are LNHDA and SQIVND (reference sequence). The CDR3 loop is CASTRQGSQPQHF. CDR3 bases: TGTGCCAGTACCCGACAGGGGAGTCAGCCCCAGCATTTT.

This clone was observed a few times. The chain employs TRBV9 and TRBJ1-3, with TRBD1 matching 8 bases. Germline values: CDR1 SGDLS, CDR2 YYNGEE. The CDR3 is 16 residues long. The V and J ends lost 3 bases and 4 bases, in that order; junction bases with no gene match: 9. CDR3 loop: CASSERPTGAGNTIYF. The CDR3 bases are TGTGCCAGCAGCGAAAGACCGACAGGGGCGGGAAACACCATATATTTT.

With respect to this clone: Compared with germline, one end of the junction differs, possibly owing to a read error. This sequence joins TRBV5-4 and TRBJ2-2; 10 bases fit TRBD1. The CDR3 sequence is 17 residues long. CDR1 is SGHNT and CDR2 is YYREEE in the germline V gene (reference sequence). DNA for the CDR3: TGTGCCAGCAGCTTGGCCCGACAGGGGGCGAAAACCGGGGAGCTGTTTTTT. Translation gives CASSLARQGAKTGELFF. Full variable domain (missing parts from reference TRBV5-4 and TRBJ2-2): ETGVTQSPTHLIKTRGQQVTLRCSSQSGHNTVSWYQQALGQGPQFIFQYYREEENGRGNFPPRFSGLQFPNYSSELNVNALELDDSALYLCASSLARQGAKTGELFFGEGSRLTVL.

The chain combines TRBV7-9 with TRBJ2-3; 9 positions match TRBD2. The CDR3 covers 16 residues. Germline CDR1 and CDR2: SEHNR and FQNEAQ (reference sequence). J was trimmed by 0 bases and V by 1 base; bases with no gene match: 2. This CDR3 reads CASSLGLAGSTDTQYF. The CDR3 nucleotides read TGTGCCAGCAGCTTAGGGCTAGCGGGGAGCACAGATACGCAGTATTTT.

The CDR3 region is CSVVTLAGVFYEQYF. For the CDR3, the DNA is TGCAGCGTTGTCACACTAGCGGGAGTTTTCTACGAGCAGTACTTC. The chain employs TRBV29-1 and TRBJ2-7; 11 positions agree with TRBD2. CDR3 length: 15 residues. V lost 4 bases, J lost 3 bases, and 8 bases stayed unmatched. The germline CDR1 and CDR2 sequences are SQVTM and ANQGSEA.

The rearrangement uses TRBV7-9 and TRBJ1-3; tentatively, D is TRBD1 (5 bases). The CDR3 contains 16 residues. Trimming cost V 5 bases and J 0 bases, with 14 bases left between them. Germline lookup yields CDR1 SEHNR and CDR2 FQNEAQ (reference sequence). In DNA form, the CDR3 reads TGTGCCAGCAGCCCTAATTGGGGGGTCTCTGGAAACACCATATATTTT. Its protein product is CASSPNWGVSGNTIYF.

In this sample, this clone turned up a few times. The chain carries TRBV5-1 and TRBJ1-2, with D tentatively TRBD1 (5 bases). Germline CDR1 reads SGHRS; CDR2 reads YFSETQ. With 1 base removed from V and 4 bases from J, the gap between germline ends came to 11 bases. CDR3 size: 14 residues. CDR3 sequence (DNA): TGCGCCAGCAGCTTGACGGACACATCCTATGGCTACACCTTC. Translation: CASSLTDTSYGYTF.

The genes are TRBV19 and TRBJ1-1; TRBD1 is a possible D gene (5 bases). Trimming stripped 6 bases from V and 1 base from J, with 15 bases between. The CDR3 runs 15 residues. CDR1 is LNHDA, CDR2 SQIVND, per germline (reference sequence). The CDR3 sequence is CASSLPGGSNTEAFF. The DNA of the CDR3 is TGTGCCAGTAGCCTACCCGGGGGTTCGAACACTGAAGCTTTCTTT. The variable domain in full, with the rest retrieved from reference TRBV19 and TRBJ1-1, is DGGITQSPKYLFRKEGQNVTLSCEQNLNHDAMYWYRQDPGQGLRLIYYSQIVNDFQKGDIAEGYSVSREKKESFPLTVTSAQKNPTAFYLCASSLPGGSNTEAFFGQGTRLTVV.

The V and J genes are TRBV18 and TRBJ1-4; the match to TRBD1 covers 7 bases. Looked up from germline, CDR1 is KGHSH and CDR2 is LQKENI. The J segment lost 4 bases and the V segment lost 6 bases, leaving 14 bases of the junction unmatched. The CDR3 spans 17 residues. The chain's CDR3 is CASSANDRDFGNEKLFF. CDR3 coding DNA: TGTGCCAGCTCGGCCAATGACAGGGATTTCGGTAATGAAAAACTGTTTTTT.

The chain has TRBV7-3 and TRBJ2-1; D is ambiguous. The CDR3 runs to 15 residues. The germline CDR1 and CDR2 sequences are SGHTA and FQGTGA. The V end was cut by 5 bases, the J end by 4 bases, with 15 bases between. The CDR3 nucleotides read TGTGCCAGCAGCCGCGGAGACCACCGTTACAATGAGCAGTTCTTC. Translation: CASSRGDHRYNEQFF.

This clone was recorded once. This chain uses TRBV6-2 or TRBV6-3 with TRBJ2-1; D is possibly TRBD1 (6 bases). Germline-derived CDR1 and CDR2 are MNHEY and SVGEGT. The ends were cut back, 5 bases at V and 0 bases at J, with 11 bases in the middle. This CDR3 has 15 residues. For the CDR3, the DNA is TGTGCCAGCAGTAACCGGGACAACTCCTACAATGAGCAGTTCTTC. Encoded protein: CASSNRDNSYNEQFF.

For this clone: An end of the junction differs from the germline gene, which may be a read error. The J gene is TRBJ2-4, the V gene TRBV7-7; TRBD2 agrees at 8 bases. CDR1 is SSHAT, CDR2 FNYEAQ, per germline (reference sequence). CDR3 length equals 19 residues. CDR3 nucleotide sequence: TGTGCTAGCAGCTTAGGGGTTAGTGGGCGGGAGGCAGCCAAAAACATTCAGTACTTC. The encoded protein is CASSLGVSGREAAKNIQYF.